This record concerns one T cell receptor (beta chain) sequence. Its target is unknown. This entry is derived from a study of T cells in localized non-small cell lung cancer. This CDR3 is built from 13 residues. Germline CDR1 reads SGHNT; CDR2 reads YYREEE (reference sequence). Trimming shortened V by 4 bases and J by 3 bases, and 8 bases separated the two germline ends. Regarding the study as a whole: Clonality of T cells reached its maximum in uninvolved adjacent lung, surpassing tumor. Analysis by sequencing included only one tumor region, so heterogeneity remains possible.

Clones were read by immunoSEQ multiplex PCR, and TCRdb kept only the in-frame ones, dropping some. The profile covers about 78,000 clones, with roughly 86% appearing a single time and over 2.5% taken by the ten largest. This chain links TRBV5-4 with TRBJ1-5; D is unresolved. This sequence was found in a man aged 40-75 years with stage I lung adenocarcinoma. The sample was peripheral blood, taken before any cancer treatment. CDR3 region: CASSLDYNQPQHF. CDR3 sequence (DNA): TGTGCCAGCAGCCTGGACTACAATCAGCCCCAGCATTTT.